The clone carrying this T cell receptor beta chain was detected a few times. Its target is unknown. TCRdb re-called the PCR reads with MiXCR, one entry per CDR3 protein. The sample consists of about 630,000 distinct CDR3 sequences, roughly 27% of them appearing once. From germline, CDR1 is MRHNA and CDR2 SNTAGT. The V gene lost 2 bases and the J gene lost 3 bases, with 14 bases spanning the gap. The CDR3 sequence is 16 residues long. This sample is part of a study of molecular identifiers for immune sequencing clone quantification. The study, taken as a whole, reports: Clones that exceeded 20 RNA copies held over 97% of effector molecules, yet under 1% in naive cells. Spiked Jurkat TCR RNA from one cell was reportedly detectable among about a million naive cells.

Libraries from naive CD8 cells were generated from approximately 22,000 to 940,000 sorted cells (with 10%, 30% or 50% RNA). The receptor's source is a human donor in good health. Some libraries in this study had Jurkat cell RNA spiked in. The chain carries TRBV6-4 and TRBJ1-5; tentatively, D is TRBD1 (6 bases). The specimen was naive CD8+ T cells from blood, with Jurkat cell RNA spiked in. The subset was: FACS-sorted CD8+CD4-CCR7+CD45RA+ naive T cells. Here the CDR3 DNA reads TGTGCCAGCAGTGACCTTCGGGACATCCACAATCAGCCCCAGCATTTT. Translating it yields CASSDLRDIHNQPQHF.